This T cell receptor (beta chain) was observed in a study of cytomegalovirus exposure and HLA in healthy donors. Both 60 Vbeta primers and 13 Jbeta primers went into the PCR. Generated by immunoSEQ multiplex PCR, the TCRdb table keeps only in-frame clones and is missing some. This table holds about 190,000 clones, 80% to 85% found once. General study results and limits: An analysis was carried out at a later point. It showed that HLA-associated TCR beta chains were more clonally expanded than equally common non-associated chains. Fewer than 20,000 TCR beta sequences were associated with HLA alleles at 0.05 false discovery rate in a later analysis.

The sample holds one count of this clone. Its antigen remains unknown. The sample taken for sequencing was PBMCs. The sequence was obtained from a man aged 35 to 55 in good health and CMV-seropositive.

CDR3 sequence: CASSKAEETPIFWDTQYF. Here the CDR3 DNA reads TGTGCCAGCAGCAAAGCCGAGGAGACCCCGATTTTCTGGGATACGCAGTATTTT. The chain links TRBV21-1 to TRBJ2-3; the D segment call TRBD2 is taken from the table without a DNA check. TRBV21-1 is a pseudogene locus. CDR3 length: 18 residues.